This record concerns one TCR beta chain sequence. Its antigen remains unknown. Whether given at about 4 or about 12 weeks, second doses were pooled. The sample comes from a study of T cell responses to AZD1222 COVID-19 vaccine. Overall study results and limits: Donors were chiefly white British, with a greater number of females, and clonal diversity was perhaps underestimated. AZD1222 recipients seropositive at baseline numbered only six or seven.

Germline CDR1 and CDR2: SGHTA and FQGNSA. Trimming took off 1 base at V and 1 base at J, with 13 bases between the two ends. The CDR3 runs to 16 residues. The table came from immunoSEQ multiplex PCR; TCRdb's copy has only in-frame clones and leaves some out. The sample lists just over 150,000 clones; roughly nine tenths were seen once. This receptor was obtained from an adult who received the AZD1222 COVID-19 vaccine. The gene calls are TRBV7-2 and TRBJ1-1; weak D call: TRBD1 (6 bases). The input for sequencing was peripheral blood, taken 28 days after the second AZD1222 dose. The CDR3 nucleotides are TGTGCCAGCAGCTTAGGGACGGACAGAAGGAACACTGAAGCTTTCTTT. Its protein product is CASSLGTDRRNTEAFF.